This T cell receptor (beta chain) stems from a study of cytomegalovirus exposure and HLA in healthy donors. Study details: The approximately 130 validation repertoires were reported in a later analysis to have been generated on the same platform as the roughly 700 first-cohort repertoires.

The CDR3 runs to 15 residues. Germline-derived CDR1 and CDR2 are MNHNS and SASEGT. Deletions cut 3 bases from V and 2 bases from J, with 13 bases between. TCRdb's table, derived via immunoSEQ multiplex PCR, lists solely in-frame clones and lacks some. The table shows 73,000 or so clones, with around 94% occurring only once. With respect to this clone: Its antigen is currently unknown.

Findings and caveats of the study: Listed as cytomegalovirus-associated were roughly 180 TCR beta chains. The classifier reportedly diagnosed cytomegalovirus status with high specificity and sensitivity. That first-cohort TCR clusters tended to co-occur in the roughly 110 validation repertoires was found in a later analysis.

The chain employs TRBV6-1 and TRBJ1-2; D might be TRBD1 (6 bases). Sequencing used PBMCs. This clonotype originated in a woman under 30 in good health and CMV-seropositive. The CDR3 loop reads CASSDPPRGNYGYTF. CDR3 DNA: TGTGCCAGCAGTGACCCCCCGAGGGGGAACTATGGCTACACCTTC.